This T cell receptor (beta chain) was recovered during a study of Graves' ophthalmopathy and Graves' hyperthyroidism. The J segment lost 0 bases and the V segment lost 0 bases, leaving 2 bases of the junction unmatched. The CDR3 is made up of 15 amino acids. Germline V gene data show CDR1 as DFQATT and CDR2 as SNEGSKA (reference sequence). Amplification from RNA transcripts yielded the TCR beta CDR3 regions. HTBI primers were employed in first-round RT-PCR, then a second-round multiplex PCR followed. TCRdb reprocessed the multiplex PCR reads via MiXCR and lists one record per CDR3 protein. Among around 1,200,000 distinct CDR3 sequences listed, about two fifths were seen once.

The sequenced material came from peripheral blood or thyroid tissue (not recorded which). The chain joins TRBV20-1 to TRBJ2-3; 8 bases fit TRBD2. The receptor was derived from an adult man with Graves' hyperthyroidism. For the CDR3, the DNA is TGCAGTGCTAGAGATGCTAGCGGGAGCACAGATACGCAGTATTTT. Translating it yields CSARDASGSTDTQYF.